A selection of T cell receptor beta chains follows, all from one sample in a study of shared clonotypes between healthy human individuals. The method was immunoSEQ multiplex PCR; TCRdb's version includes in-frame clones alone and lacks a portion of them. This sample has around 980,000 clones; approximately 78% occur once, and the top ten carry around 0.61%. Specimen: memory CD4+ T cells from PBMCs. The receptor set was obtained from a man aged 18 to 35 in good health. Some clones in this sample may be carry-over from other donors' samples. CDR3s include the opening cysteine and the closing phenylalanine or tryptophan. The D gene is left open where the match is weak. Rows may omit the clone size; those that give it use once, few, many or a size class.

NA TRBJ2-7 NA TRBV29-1 CSVEVFPGSYEQYF TGCAGCGTTGAGGTCTTTCCGGGGTCCTACGAGCAGTACTTC
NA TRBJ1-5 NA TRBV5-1 CASSLGPQRGNQPQHF TGCGCCAGCAGCTTGGGGCCTCAGAGGGGCAATCAGCCCCAGCATTTT
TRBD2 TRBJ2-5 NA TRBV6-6 CASIAGRGETQYF TGTGCCAGCATAGCGGGAAGGGGGGAGACCCAGTACTTC
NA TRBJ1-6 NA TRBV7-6 CASSQEGLDSPLHF TGTGCCAGCAGCCAGGAAGGGCTGGATTCACCCCTCCACTTT
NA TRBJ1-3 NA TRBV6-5 CASTFSSGNTIYF TGTGCCAGCACCTTTAGCTCTGGAAACACCATATATTTT
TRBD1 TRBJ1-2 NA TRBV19 CASSISDRVYGYTF TGTGCCAGTAGTATATCGGACAGGGTCTATGGCTACACCTTC
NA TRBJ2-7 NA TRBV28 CASKRPGPPYEQYF TGTGCCAGCAAACGTCCCGGACCCCCCTACGAGCAGTACTTC
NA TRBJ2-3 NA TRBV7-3 CASSLLSGSTDTQYF TGTGCCAGCAGCTTACTGTCGGGATCCACAGATACGCAGTATTTT
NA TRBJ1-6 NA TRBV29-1 CSAGEGDNSPLHF TGCAGCGCTGGGGAAGGGGATAATTCACCCCTCCACTTT
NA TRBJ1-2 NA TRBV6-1 CASSESGIPYGYTF TGTGCCAGCAGTGAATCAGGGATCCCCTATGGCTACACCTTC
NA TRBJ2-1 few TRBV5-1 CASSLALGAFNEQFF TGCGCCAGCAGCTTGGCCCTAGGGGCCTTCAATGAGCAGTTCTTC
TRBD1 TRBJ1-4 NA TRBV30 CAWGIEGTGREKLFF TGTGCCTGGGGCATTGAGGGGACAGGTCGCGAAAAACTGTTTTTT
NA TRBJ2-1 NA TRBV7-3 CASSLGSPYNEQFF TGTGCCAGCTCCCTGGGATCTCCTTACAATGAGCAGTTCTTC
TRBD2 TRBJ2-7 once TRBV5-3 CASPNGPHTGTSSYEQYF TGTGCCAGCCCGAACGGGCCTCACACCGGGACTAGCTCCTACGAGCAGTACTTC
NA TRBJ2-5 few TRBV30 CAWSDGATQAQYF TGTGCCTGGAGCGATGGAGCTACCCAGGCCCAGTACTTC
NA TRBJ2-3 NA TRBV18 CASSLDGDTQYF TGTGCCAGCTCACTGGACGGGGACACGCAGTATTTT
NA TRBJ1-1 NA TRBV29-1 CSVEERLVAFF TGCAGCGTTGAGGAGCGTTTGGTAGCTTTCTTT
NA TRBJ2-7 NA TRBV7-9 CASSQDPSYEQYF TGCGCCAGCAGCCAGGACCCCTCCTACGAGCAGTACTTC
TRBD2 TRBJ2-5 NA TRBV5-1 CASSVGVLAVETQYF TGCGCCAGCAGCGTGGGGGTTCTAGCGGTAGAGACCCAGTACTTC
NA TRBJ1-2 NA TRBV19 CASSPRGDGYTF TGTGCCAGTAGTCCGAGGGGGGATGGCTACACCTTC
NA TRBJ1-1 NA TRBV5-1 CASSLGRGRNWEEAFF TGCGCCAGCAGCTTGGGGCGGGGAAGAAATTGGGAAGAAGCTTTCTTT
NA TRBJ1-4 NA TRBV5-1 CASSLGDTYPNEKLFF TGCGCCAGCAGCTTGGGGGACACCTACCCTAATGAAAAACTGTTTTTT
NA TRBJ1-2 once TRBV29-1 CSVAPGFNYGYTF TGCAGCGTTGCGCCGGGGTTCAACTATGGCTACACCTTC
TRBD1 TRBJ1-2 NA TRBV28 CASRPQGRQYYGYTF TGTGCCAGCAGACCACAGGGGCGCCAATACTATGGCTACACCTTC
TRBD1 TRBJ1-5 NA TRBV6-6 CASRQGTETQPQHF TGTGCCAGCAGACAAGGGACAGAGACCCAGCCCCAGCATTTT
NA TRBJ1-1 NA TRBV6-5 CASSSLSGANTEAFF TGTGCCAGCAGTTCTCTATCGGGGGCTAACACTGAAGCTTTCTTT
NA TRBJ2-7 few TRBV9 CASSLRDSGTQQYF TGTGCCAGCAGCCTTCGGGACTCCGGCACCCAGCAGTACTTC
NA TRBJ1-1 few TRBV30 CAWSVSLNTEAFF TGTGCCTGGAGTGTAAGCCTCAACACTGAAGCTTTCTTT
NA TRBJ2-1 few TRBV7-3 CASSPSGREQFF TGTGCCAGCAGCCCGAGTGGACGGGAGCAGTTCTTC
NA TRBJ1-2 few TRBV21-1 CASSPRDILRYGYTF TGTGCCAGCAGCCCCCGGGACATACTTCGGTATGGCTACACCTTC
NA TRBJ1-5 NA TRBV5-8 CASSLPGRGQPQHF TGTGCCAGCAGCTTACCAGGCAGGGGTCAGCCCCAGCATTTT
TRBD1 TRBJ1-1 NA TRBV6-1 CASNPRQGGNEAFF TGTGCCAGCAACCCACGACAGGGAGGGAATGAAGCTTTCTTT
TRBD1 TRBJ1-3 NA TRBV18 CASSPGQAGNTIYF TGTGCCAGCTCACCAGGACAGGCCGGAAACACCATATATTTT
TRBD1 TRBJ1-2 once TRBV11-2 CASSFEPTGRYGYTF TGTGCCAGCAGCTTTGAACCGACAGGGAGGTATGGCTACACCTTC
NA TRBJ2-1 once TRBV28 CASSLMGREQFF TGTGCCAGCAGTTTAATGGGACGCGAGCAGTTCTTC
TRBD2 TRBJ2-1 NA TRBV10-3 CAISWTSGKGEQFF TGTGCCATCAGCTGGACTAGCGGGAAAGGTGAGCAGTTCTTC
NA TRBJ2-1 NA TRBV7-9 CASSPTRPRNNEQFF TGTGCCAGCAGCCCTACTAGACCACGAAACAATGAGCAGTTCTTC
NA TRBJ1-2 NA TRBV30 CAWSPTTVNYGYTF TGTGCCTGGAGTCCTACCACAGTGAACTATGGCTACACCTTC
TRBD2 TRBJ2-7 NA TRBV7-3 CASSPGTSHEQYF TGTGCCAGCAGTCCAGGGACTAGTCACGAGCAGTACTTC
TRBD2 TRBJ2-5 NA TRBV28 CASRPAGGSETQYF TGTGCCAGCAGGCCGGCGGGAGGTTCAGAGACCCAGTACTTC
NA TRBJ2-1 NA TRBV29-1 CSLVAGARNEQFF TGCAGCCTAGTGGCGGGGGCGAGGAATGAGCAGTTCTTC
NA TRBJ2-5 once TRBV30 CAYRDANQETQYF TGTGCCTATAGGGACGCCAACCAAGAGACCCAGTACTTC
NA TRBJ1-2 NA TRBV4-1 CASSQRRGGQKSYGYTF TGCGCCAGCAGCCAACGACGGGGGGGGCAAAAGAGCTATGGCTACACCTTC
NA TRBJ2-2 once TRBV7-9 CASRGRRTGELFF TGTGCCAGCAGGGGGCGTCGGACCGGGGAGCTGTTTTTT
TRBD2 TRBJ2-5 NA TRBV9 CASSLGGIWGGTQYF TGTGCCAGCAGCCTCGGAGGTATCTGGGGGGGGACCCAGTACTTC
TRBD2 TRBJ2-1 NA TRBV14 CASSPISGNRYNEQFF TGTGCCAGCAGCCCCATTAGCGGGAACCGATACAATGAGCAGTTCTTC
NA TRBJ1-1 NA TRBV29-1 CSVRGNTEAFF TGCAGCGTAAGGGGGAACACTGAAGCTTTCTTT
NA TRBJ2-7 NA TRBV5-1 CASSETYEQYF TGCGCCAGCAGCGAAACCTACGAGCAGTACTTC
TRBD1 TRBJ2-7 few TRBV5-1 CASSLVGQGPVEQYF TGCGCCAGCAGCTTGGTGGGACAGGGGCCTGTGGAGCAGTACTTC
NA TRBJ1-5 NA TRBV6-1 CASSWDDNQPQHF TGTGCCAGCAGTTGGGACGACAATCAGCCCCAGCATTTT
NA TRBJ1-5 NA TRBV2 CATADARQPNQPQHF TGTGCCACCGCCGACGCGCGGCAGCCTAATCAGCCCCAGCATTTT
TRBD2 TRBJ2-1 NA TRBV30 CAWSVAQGGNEQFF TGTGCCTGGAGTGTAGCCCAGGGAGGGAATGAGCAGTTCTTC
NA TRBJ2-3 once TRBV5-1 CASSLTRGNTQYF TGCGCCAGCAGCCTTACCCGGGGGAATACGCAGTATTTT
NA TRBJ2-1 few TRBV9 CASSVVGDSSYNEQFF TGTGCCAGCAGCGTAGTTGGCGATAGCTCCTACAATGAGCAGTTCTTC
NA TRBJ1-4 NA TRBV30 CAWSPGRAGTGKLFF TGTGCCTGGAGTCCCGGACGGGCCGGAACGGGGAAACTGTTTTTT